Listed here are 26 T cell receptor beta chains from one sample, sequenced in a study of cytomegalovirus exposure and HLA in healthy donors. Primers included in the PCR were 60 Vbeta and 13 Jbeta primers. Using immunoSEQ multiplex PCR, the repertoire was profiled, and TCRdb retains in-frame clones only, with some absent. The sample holds 100,000 to 150,000 clones, roughly a tenth seen once. The sample comprised PBMCs. Every receptor here comes from a woman younger than 30 in good health and CMV-seropositive.

The genes are TRBV7-9 and TRBJ2-5; TRBD2 might be the D (6 bases). This CDR3 has 15 amino acids. Germline V lookup: CDR1 SEHNR, CDR2 FQNEAQ (reference sequence). V gave up 5 bases and J gave up 0 bases, with 13 bases separating them. The CDR3 DNA reads as TGTGCCAGCAGCGCGGGACCTACGTACCAAGAGACCCAGTACTTC. It translates to CASSAGPTYQETQYF.

This rearrangement joins TRBV5-1 to TRBJ2-7; 14 bases map to TRBD2. This CDR3 region has 17 residues. The germline V gene encodes CDR1 SGHRS and CDR2 YFSETQ. V shed 4 bases and J 1 base; nucleotides not matched to a gene: 7. The CDR3 sequence is CASSPGTSGSGSYEQYF. The CDR3, as DNA: TGCGCCAGCAGCCCGGGGACTAGCGGGAGTGGATCCTACGAGCAGTACTTC.

The CDR3 is CATKLRTGPNTEAFF. The CDR3 DNA sequence: TGCGCCACCAAGCTGAGGACAGGGCCGAACACTGAAGCTTTCTTT. The V call is TRBV5-1, the J call TRBJ1-1; 8 bases match TRBD1. V lost 9 bases, J lost 1 base, and 11 bases stayed unmatched. Germline V CDR1 and CDR2: SGHRS, YFSETQ. The CDR3 is 15 amino acids.

This clone appeared a few times. V and J are TRBV6-5 and TRBJ1-2; 9 bases line up with TRBD1. The CDR3 loop spans 15 amino acids. Germline V CDR1 and CDR2: MNHEY, SVGAGI. V gave up 4 bases and J gave up 8 bases; unmatched junction bases: 11. The CDR3: CASSSFGTGPSGYTF. CDR3 bases: TGTGCCAGCAGTTCTTTTGGGACAGGGCCATCGGGCTACACCTTC.

V is TRBV5-5 and J is TRBJ1-1, with TRBD1 matching over 7 bases. V trimming: 4 bases; J trimming: 11 bases; junction bases outside the gene matches: 14. The CDR3 length is 14 residues. In germline, CDR1 is SGHKS, CDR2 YYEKEE (reference sequence). The CDR3: CASSNTGVSGYAFF. The CDR3 DNA reads as TGTGCCAGCAGCAATACAGGGGTAAGCGGGTACGCTTTCTTT. The full variable domain, with the rest looked up from reference TRBV5-5 and TRBJ1-1, is DAGVTQSPTHLIKTRGQQVTLRCSPISGHKSVSWYQQVLGQGPQFIFQYYEKEERGRGNFPDRFSARQFPNYSSELNVNALLLGDSALYLCASSNTGVSGYAFFGQGTRLTVV.

This clone was counted between two and nine times. The chain couples TRBV28 to TRBJ2-7; 10 nucleotides agree with TRBD1. J was trimmed by 2 bases and V by 5 bases; bases with no gene match: 9. The CDR3 extends over 16 amino acids. Germline V gives CDR1 MDHEN, CDR2 SYDVKM. The CDR3 is CASSGNRDRGTYEQYF. The CDR3 region has the DNA TGTGCCAGCAGTGGAAACCGGGACAGGGGCACCTACGAGCAGTACTTC.

This chain connects TRBV21-1 to TRBJ1-1. TRBV21-1 is reported as a pseudogene. The CDR3 extends over 14 amino acids. The CDR3 sequence is CASSNRVRGTEAFF. CDR3 in DNA: TGTGCCAGCAGCAACCGGGTACGTGGCACTGAAGCTTTCTTT.

This clone was seen a few times. The rearrangement uses TRBV30 and TRBJ2-1, with TRBD2 identical over 8 bases. CDR1 is GTSNPN, CDR2 SVGIG, per germline (reference sequence). The CDR3 has 14 amino acids. J was trimmed by 6 bases and V by 1 base; bases with no gene match: 5. The CDR3 DNA reads as TGTGCCTGGAGTGGACTAGCGAGAGTCAATGAGCAGTTCTTC. It translates to CAWSGLARVNEQFF. Full variable domain (outside the CDR3, taken from reference TRBV30 and TRBJ2-1): SQTIHQWPATLVQPVGSPLSLECTVEGTSNPNLYWYRQAAGRGLQLLFYSVGIGQISSEVPQNLSASRPQDRQFILSSKKLLLSDSGFYLCAWSGLARVNEQFFGPGTRLTVL.

This clone was found a few times. V usage is TRBV6-5 and J usage is TRBJ2-1; the match to TRBD1 covers 9 bases. The V segment lost 6 bases and the J segment 2 bases; nucleotides outside the gene matches: 5. Germline CDR1 MNHEY, CDR2 SVGAGI. The CDR3 is 15 residues long. The CDR3 DNA reads as TGTGCCAGCAGGTCCGGGACAGGGACCTACAATGAGCAGTTCTTC. Protein product: CASRSGTGTYNEQFF.

The J gene is TRBJ2-1, the V gene TRBV11-2, with TRBD2 matching 9 bases. The CDR3 loop spans 17 amino acids. Germline trimming cut 5 bases from V and 10 bases from J; bases unmatched to any gene: 18. Germline V gene data show CDR1 as SGHAT and CDR2 as FQNNGV. The CDR3 reads CASSLIGVAGVWVEQFF. CDR3 sequence (DNA): TGTGCCAGCAGCCTTATCGGGGTAGCGGGAGTTTGGGTGGAGCAGTTCTTC.

The chain recombines TRBV11-2 with TRBJ2-7; D is ambiguous. Per germline, CDR1 SGHAT and CDR2 FQNNGV. The CDR3 is 14 residues long. The V end was cut by 1 base, the J end by 9 bases, with 16 bases between. CDR3 protein: CASSLVPTVLWQYF. The CDR3, as DNA: TGTGCCAGCAGCTTAGTTCCCACAGTTTTGTGGCAGTACTTC. The full variable domain, its missing parts supplied by reference TRBV11-2 and TRBJ2-7, is EAGVAQSPRYKIIEKRQSVAFWCNPISGHATLYWYQQILGQGPKLLIQFQNNGVVDDSQLPKDRFSAERLKGVDSTLKIQPAKLEDSAVYLCASSLVPTVLWQYFGPGTRLTVT.

This clone was seen only a few times. V and J are TRBV30 and TRBJ2-7; a weak D match, TRBD1 (6 bases). V lost 6 bases to trimming and J lost 2 bases, with 11 bases between them. This CDR3 is built from 12 residues. Per the germline V gene, CDR1 is GTSNPN and CDR2 is SVGIG (reference sequence). The CDR3 spells CACDRTTYEQYF. The CDR3 DNA sequence: TGTGCCTGTGACAGGACGACCTACGAGCAGTACTTC.

This clone was counted between two and nine times. CDR3 residues: CASTTPPGEQYF. The CDR3 nucleotides are TGTGCCAGCACCACCCCACCGGGGGAGCAGTACTTC. The chain employs TRBV5-4 and TRBJ2-7; D perhaps matches TRBD2 (5 bases). The germline CDR1 and CDR2 sequences are SGHNT and YYREEE (reference sequence). The CDR3 consists of 12 residues. Deletions cut 6 bases from V and 7 bases from J, with 14 bases between.

The CDR3 DNA is TGCGCCAGCAGCGTAATACCCTCCGGGACAGGGGGCGCGGGCTACACCTTC. Its translation: CASSVIPSGTGGAGYTF. V usage is TRBV5-1 and J usage is TRBJ1-2; 12 nucleotides line up with TRBD1. This CDR3 is built from 17 residues. CDR1 and CDR2 (germline): SGHRS, YFSETQ. The V gene end was trimmed by 4 bases and the J gene end by 8 bases; junction bases not matched to a gene: 15.

V gene TRBV28 combines with J gene TRBJ1-5; the match to TRBD1 covers 7 bases. There are 14 residues in the CDR3. Looked up from germline, CDR1 is MDHEN and CDR2 is SYDVKM. J gave up 5 bases and V 6 bases, and 7 bases lay outside the gene matches. The chain's CDR3 is CASSRTGGYQPQHF. In DNA form, the CDR3 reads TGTGCCAGCAGCCGGACAGGCGGATATCAGCCCCAGCATTTT.

This clone has more than one count but fewer than ten. The chain carries TRBV29-1 and TRBJ2-6, with 9 bases that match TRBD1. With V trimmed by 1 base and J by 3 bases, 7 bases remained unmatched. Germline V gene lookup returns CDR1 SQVTM and CDR2 ANQGSEA. The CDR3 runs to 17 residues. The CDR3 DNA is TGCAGCGTTGAAGTAGGGACAGGGTTGTTTGGGGCCAACGTCCTGACTTTC. It encodes CSVEVGTGLFGANVLTF.

V is TRBV9 and J is TRBJ2-1; tentatively, D is TRBD1 (5 bases). Trimming took 2 bases from V and 4 from J, leaving 13 bases between them. The CDR3 has 15 residues. Germline V lookup: CDR1 SGDLS, CDR2 YYNGEE. The CDR3 region is CASSVQGSEYNEQFF. The DNA for the CDR3 is TGTGCCAGCAGCGTCCAGGGTTCGGAGTACAATGAGCAGTTCTTC.

In its sample, this clone was seen a few times. The chain has TRBV9 and TRBJ2-7; TRBD1 aligns across 7 bases. Germline V gene sequence: CDR1 SGDLS, CDR2 YYNGEE. The junction had 6 bases not matched to a gene; V was cut back by 0 bases and J by 6 bases. The CDR3 runs to 14 residues. The CDR3 sequence is CASSVAGTDSEQYF. The CDR3 DNA reads as TGTGCCAGCAGCGTAGCAGGGACAGACAGCGAGCAGTACTTC.

This chain links TRBV27 with TRBJ1-1, with D possibly TRBD1 on 5 matching bases. Germline assignment: CDR1 MNHEY and CDR2 SMNVEV (reference sequence). Trimming pared 5 bases from V and 1 base from J, leaving 14 bases between. This CDR3 is 15 amino acids long. CDR3 sequence reads: CASSHDQGKNTEAFF. For the CDR3, the DNA is TGTGCCAGCAGTCACGATCAGGGTAAGAACACTGAAGCTTTCTTT.

The chain couples TRBV5-1 to TRBJ2-1; 10 bases line up with TRBD1. The germline V gene has CDR1 SGHRS and CDR2 YFSETQ. J lost 8 bases, V lost 0 bases, and 17 bases had no gene match. This CDR3 contains 19 residues. The CDR3 DNA follows: TGCGCCAGCAGCTTGGCTGTTTTTTACGGGACAGGGGAGACCGATGAGCAGTTCTTC. It encodes CASSLAVFYGTGETDEQFF.

This clone was detected only a few times. The genes are TRBV19 and TRBJ2-5, with a weak D call TRBD2 (5 bases). V gave up 3 bases and J gave up 3 bases, with 11 bases separating them. CDR1 is LNHDA, CDR2 SQIVND, per germline (reference sequence). The CDR3 consists of 14 residues. DNA of the CDR3: TGTGCCAGTAGTATTTACGGGGTGGAAGAGACCCAGTACTTC. Translation gives CASSIYGVEETQYF.

This clone was detected a few times. The CDR3 DNA follows: TGTGCCAGCAGTGAAATGGGCACCTACAATGAGCAGTTCTTC. This translates into CASSEMGTYNEQFF. This rearrangement joins TRBV6-1 to TRBJ2-1; no reliable D call. Per germline, CDR1 MNHNS and CDR2 SASEGT. This CDR3 spans 14 amino acids. V was clipped by 2 bases and J by 2 bases, with 7 bases between them.

This clone was seen a few times. The genes are TRBV9 and TRBJ1-2; the match to TRBD1 covers 10 bases. J gave up 8 bases and V 0 bases, and 4 bases lay outside the gene matches. Germline V lookup: CDR1 SGDLS, CDR2 YYNGEE. The CDR3 is made up of 14 amino acids. The DNA for the CDR3 is TGTGCCAGCAGCGTAGCCGGGACAGGGGACGGCTACACCTTC. Its translation is CASSVAGTGDGYTF. Complete variable domain (other parts from reference TRBV9 and TRBJ1-2): DSGVTQTPKHLITATGQRVTLRCSPRSGDLSVYWYQQSLDQGLQFLIQYYNGEERAKGNILERFSAQQFPDLHSELNLSSLELGDSALYFCASSVAGTGDGYTFGSGTRLTVV.

The chain couples TRBV7-9 to TRBJ2-3; 7 bases line up with TRBD2. In germline, CDR1 is SEHNR, CDR2 FQNEAQ (reference sequence). V shed 2 bases and J 2 bases; nucleotides not matched to a gene: 4. The CDR3 loop spans 15 amino acids. CDR3 in amino acids: CASSLLRESTDTQYF. The CDR3 DNA follows: TGTGCCAGCAGCTTATTGCGGGAGTCCACAGATACGCAGTATTTT.

This clone was seen only a few times. This rearrangement joins TRBV6-4 to TRBJ1-1, with TRBD1 matching over 7 bases. V was clipped by 4 bases and J by 7 bases; unmatched bases: 6. The CDR3 runs 13 residues. The germline CDR1 and CDR2 sequences are MRHNA and SNTAGT. The CDR3 sequence: CASSAQGELEAFF. The CDR3 nucleotides read TGTGCCAGCAGTGCGCAGGGGGAACTTGAAGCTTTCTTT.

This clone showed up just a few times. This chain connects TRBV5-1 to TRBJ2-5; perhaps TRBD1 as D (6 bases). The CDR3 totals 15 residues. Trimming left V 1 base short and J 7 bases short, with 17 bases between. Germline V gene data show CDR1 as SGHRS and CDR2 as YFSETQ. The CDR3 DNA reads TGCGCCAGCAGCTTGATGGGATCATTAGGGGGGACCCAGTACTTC. This sequence encodes CASSLMGSLGGTQYF.